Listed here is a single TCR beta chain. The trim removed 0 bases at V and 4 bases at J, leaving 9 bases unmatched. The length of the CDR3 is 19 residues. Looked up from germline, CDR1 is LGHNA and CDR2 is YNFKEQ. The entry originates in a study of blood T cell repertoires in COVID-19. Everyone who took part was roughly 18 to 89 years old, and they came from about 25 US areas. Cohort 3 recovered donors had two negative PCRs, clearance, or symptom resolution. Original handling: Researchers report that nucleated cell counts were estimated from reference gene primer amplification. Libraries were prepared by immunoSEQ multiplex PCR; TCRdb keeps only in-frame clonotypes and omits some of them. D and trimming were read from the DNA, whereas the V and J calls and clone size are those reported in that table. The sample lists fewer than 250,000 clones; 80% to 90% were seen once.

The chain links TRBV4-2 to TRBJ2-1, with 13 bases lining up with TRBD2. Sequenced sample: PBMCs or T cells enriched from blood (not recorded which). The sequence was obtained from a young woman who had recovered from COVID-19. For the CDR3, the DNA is TGTGCCAGCAGCCAAGAAAGAACTAGCGGGGGGGGACCTTACAATGAGCAGTTCTTC. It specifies CASSQERTSGGGPYNEQFF.